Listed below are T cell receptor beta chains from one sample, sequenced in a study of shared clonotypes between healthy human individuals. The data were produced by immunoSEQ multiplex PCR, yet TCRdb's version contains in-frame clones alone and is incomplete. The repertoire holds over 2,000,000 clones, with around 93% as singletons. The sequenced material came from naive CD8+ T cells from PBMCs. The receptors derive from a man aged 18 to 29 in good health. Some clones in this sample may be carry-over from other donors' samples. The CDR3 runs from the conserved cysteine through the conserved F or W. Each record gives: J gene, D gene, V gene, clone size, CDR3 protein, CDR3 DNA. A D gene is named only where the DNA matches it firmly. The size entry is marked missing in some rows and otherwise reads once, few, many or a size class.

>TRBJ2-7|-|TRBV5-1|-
CASSLRGMDEQYF
TGCGCCAGCAGCCTGCGGGGTATGGACGAGCAGTACTTC
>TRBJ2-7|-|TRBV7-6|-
CASSLGRVPYEQYF
TGTGCCAGCAGCTTAGGTAGGGTCCCCTACGAGCAGTACTTC
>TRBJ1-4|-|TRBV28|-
CASSLSGTNEKLFF
TGTGCCAGCAGTTTGTCGGGGACTAATGAAAAACTGTTTTTT
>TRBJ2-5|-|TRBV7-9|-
CASSSPGDSAYQETQYF
TGTGCCAGCAGCTCCCCCGGGGATAGCGCGTACCAAGAGACCCAGTACTTC
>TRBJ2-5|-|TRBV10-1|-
CASSLGTGEETQYF
TGCGCCAGCAGCCTAGGGACGGGCGAGGAGACCCAGTACTTC
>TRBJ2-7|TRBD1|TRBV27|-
CASSSGTVASYEQYF
TGTGCCAGCAGTTCCGGGACAGTGGCCTCCTACGAGCAGTACTTC
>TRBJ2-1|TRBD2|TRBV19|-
CASSGSSGTYNEQFF
TGTGCCAGTAGTGGTTCTAGCGGGACGTACAATGAGCAGTTCTTC
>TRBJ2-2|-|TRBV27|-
CASSSPGMGTGELFF
TGTGCCAGCAGTTCTCCGGGGATGGGCACCGGGGAGCTGTTTTTT
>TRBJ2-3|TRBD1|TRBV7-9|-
CASSRQGFSTDTQYF
TGTGCCAGCAGCCGACAGGGATTTAGCACAGATACGCAGTATTTT
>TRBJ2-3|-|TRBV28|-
CATRRGGSRTDTQYF
TGTGCCACGAGAAGGGGCGGGTCGCGCACAGATACGCAGTATTTT
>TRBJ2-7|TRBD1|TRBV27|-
CASSLVGGTGIYEQYF
TGTGCCAGCAGTTTAGTCGGCGGGACAGGGATCTACGAGCAGTACTTC
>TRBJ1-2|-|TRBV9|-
CASSASGGSYGYTF
TGTGCCAGCAGCGCCTCCGGGGGAAGCTATGGCTACACCTTC
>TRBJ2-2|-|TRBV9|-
CASSLSTGSRTGELFF
TGTGCCAGCAGCCTCAGTACAGGAAGCAGAACCGGGGAGCTGTTTTTT
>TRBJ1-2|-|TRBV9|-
CASSRTRNNYGYTF
TGTGCCAGCAGCCGTACGCGGAATAACTATGGCTACACCTTC
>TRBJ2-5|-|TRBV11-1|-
CASSFEAEGQETQYF
TGTGCCAGCAGCTTCGAGGCGGAGGGTCAAGAGACCCAGTACTTC
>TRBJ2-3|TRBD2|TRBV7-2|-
CASSQLAGAANTQYF
TGTGCCAGCAGCCAACTAGCGGGAGCCGCGAATACGCAGTATTTT
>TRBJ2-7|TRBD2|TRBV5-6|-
CASSFSGSSYEQYF
TGTGCCAGCAGCTTTAGCGGGAGCTCCTACGAGCAGTACTTC
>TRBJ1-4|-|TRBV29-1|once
CSVEGGRGNEKLFF
TGCAGCGTAGAGGGGGGCCGGGGTAATGAAAAACTGTTTTTT
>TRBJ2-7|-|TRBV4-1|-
CASSPPGRSSYEQYF
TGCGCCAGCAGCCCTCCTGGACGGAGCTCCTACGAGCAGTACTTC
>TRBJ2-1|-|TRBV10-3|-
CAISERAVGGNEQFF
TGTGCCATCAGTGAACGGGCCGTGGGGGGCAATGAGCAGTTCTTC
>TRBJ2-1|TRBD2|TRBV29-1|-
CSVESTSGSGNEQFF
TGCAGCGTTGAAAGTACTAGCGGGAGTGGGAATGAGCAGTTCTTC
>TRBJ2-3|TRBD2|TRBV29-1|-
CSVLLAVSTDTQYF
TGCAGCGTTTTGCTAGCGGTTAGCACAGATACGCAGTATTTT
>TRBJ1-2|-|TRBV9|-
CASSEGGKPYYGYTF
TGTGCCAGCAGCGAGGGGGGAAAACCCTACTATGGCTACACCTTC
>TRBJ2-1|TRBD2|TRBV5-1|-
CASSFLAGVGNEQFF
TGCGCCAGCAGCTTTTTAGCGGGGGTCGGGAATGAGCAGTTCTTC
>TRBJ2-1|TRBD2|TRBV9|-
CASSVGSSGRANEQFF
TGTGCCAGCAGCGTAGGTTCTAGCGGGAGGGCCAATGAGCAGTTCTTC
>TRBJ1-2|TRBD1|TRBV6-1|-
CAISVETGVYGYTF
TGTGCCATCAGTGTAGAGACAGGGGTTTATGGCTACACCTTC
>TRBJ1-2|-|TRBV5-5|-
CASSSLLGDGYTF
TGTGCCAGCAGCTCCCTTCTGGGGGATGGCTACACCTTC
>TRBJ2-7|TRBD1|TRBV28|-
CASSLGQGHSYEQYF
TGTGCCAGCAGTTTGGGACAGGGGCACTCCTACGAGCAGTACTTC
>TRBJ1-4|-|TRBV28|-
CASSFGGDNEKLFF
TGTGCCAGCAGTTTTGGGGGAGATAATGAAAAACTGTTTTTT
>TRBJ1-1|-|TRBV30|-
CAWSPQGAEAFF
TGTGCCTGGAGTCCGCAAGGGGCTGAAGCTTTCTTT
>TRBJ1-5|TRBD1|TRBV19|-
CASSSTGNQPQHF
TGTGCCAGTAGTTCGACAGGGAATCAGCCCCAGCATTTT
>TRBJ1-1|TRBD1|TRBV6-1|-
CASLPFTGVDTEAFF
TGTGCCAGTTTACCTTTCACAGGGGTAGACACTGAAGCTTTCTTT
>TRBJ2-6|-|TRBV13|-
CASSLMTGPSPSGANVLTF
TGTGCCAGCAGCCTGATGACAGGACCGAGCCCCTCTGGGGCCAACGTCCTGACTTTC
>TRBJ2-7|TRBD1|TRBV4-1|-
CASSQETGGWPYEQYF
TGCGCCAGCAGCCAGGAAACAGGGGGTTGGCCCTACGAGCAGTACTTC
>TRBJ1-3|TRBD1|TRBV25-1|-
CASSGKNRGRAGNTIYF
TGTGCCAGCAGTGGCAAAAACAGGGGGCGGGCTGGAAACACCATATATTTT
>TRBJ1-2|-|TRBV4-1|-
CASSQGTASYGYTF
TGCGCCAGCAGCCAAGGGACAGCATCCTATGGCTACACCTTC
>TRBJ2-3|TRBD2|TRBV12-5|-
CASGLGTRGLAESTDTQYF
TGTGCTAGTGGTTTGGGAACCAGGGGACTAGCGGAAAGCACAGATACGCAGTATTTT
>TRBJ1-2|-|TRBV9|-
CASSVGVSHGYTF
TGTGCCAGCAGCGTAGGCGTCAGCCACGGCTACACCTTC
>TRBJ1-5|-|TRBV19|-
CASVSDTYQPQHF
TGTGCCAGTGTATCAGATACCTATCAGCCCCAGCATTTT
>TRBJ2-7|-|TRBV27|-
CASSLSPKVGEQYF
TGTGCCAGCAGTTTAAGCCCGAAGGTCGGCGAGCAGTACTTC
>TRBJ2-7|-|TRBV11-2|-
CASSNPLEGTYEQYF
TGTGCCAGCAGCAACCCCTTAGAGGGAACCTACGAGCAGTACTTC
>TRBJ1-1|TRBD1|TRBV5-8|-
CASSLQGGTEAFF
TGTGCCAGCAGCTTACAGGGGGGTACTGAAGCTTTCTTT
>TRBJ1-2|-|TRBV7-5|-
CARSLTANYGYTF
TGTGCCAGAAGCTTAACAGCTAACTATGGCTACACCTTC
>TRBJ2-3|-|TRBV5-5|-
CASTFGTRTSDTQYF
TGTGCCAGCACCTTTGGGACAAGGACTTCAGATACGCAGTATTTT
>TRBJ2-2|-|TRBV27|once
CASRGGNTGELFF
TGTGCCAGCAGAGGGGGGAACACCGGGGAGCTGTTTTTT
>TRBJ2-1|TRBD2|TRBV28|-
CASRLLAGAYNEQFF
TGTGCCAGCAGGTTACTAGCGGGCGCCTACAATGAGCAGTTCTTC
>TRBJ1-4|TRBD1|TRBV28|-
CASSTGQDLNEKLFF
TGTGCCAGCAGTACCGGACAGGACCTTAATGAAAAACTGTTTTTT
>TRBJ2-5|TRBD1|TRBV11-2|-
CASSLGRGRSETQYF
TGTGCCAGCAGCTTAGGCAGGGGGCGGTCAGAGACCCAGTACTTC
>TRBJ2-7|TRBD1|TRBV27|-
CASSSRTGLFYEQYF
TGTGCCAGCAGTTCCCGGACAGGGTTGTTCTACGAGCAGTACTTC
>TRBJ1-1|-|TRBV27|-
CASTSGTEAFF
TGTGCCAGCACCTCGGGCACTGAAGCTTTCTTT
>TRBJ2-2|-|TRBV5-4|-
CASTSRGAKTGELFF
TGTGCCAGCACCTCCCGGGGGGCTAAGACCGGGGAGCTGTTTTTT
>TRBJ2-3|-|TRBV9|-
CASSAGPSTDTQYF
TGTGCCAGCAGCGCAGGGCCATCCACAGATACGCAGTATTTT
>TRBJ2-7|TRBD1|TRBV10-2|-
CASSKTGWGEQYF
TGCGCCAGCAGTAAGACAGGGTGGGGCGAGCAGTACTTC
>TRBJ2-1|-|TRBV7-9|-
CASSFPAGTYNEQFF
TGTGCCAGCAGCTTTCCAGCGGGTACCTACAATGAGCAGTTCTTC
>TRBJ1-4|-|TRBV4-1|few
CASSQDRGEKLFF
TGCGCCAGCAGCCAAGATCGAGGGGAAAAACTGTTTTTT
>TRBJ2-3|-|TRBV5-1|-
CASSTTGDSGFTDTQYF
TGCGCCAGCAGCACGACCGGCGACAGTGGATTTACAGATACGCAGTATTTT
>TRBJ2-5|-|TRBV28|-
CASSLMVGSETQYF
TGTGCCAGCAGTCTCATGGTGGGATCCGAGACCCAGTACTTC